This is a list of T cell receptor beta chains from one sample in a study of regulatory T cells in long-lasting Graves disease. Using its own MiXCR run on the multiplex PCR reads, TCRdb lists one record per CDR3 protein. The sample contains about 420,000 distinct CDR3 sequences, 16% of which appear only once. These same data were also listed under a study on T cells in Graves' hyperthyroidism and ophthalmopathy.

The input for sequencing was peripheral blood mononuclear cells (PBMCs), taken at new diagnosis, from a patient treated with antithyroid drugs. The receptor set was obtained from a woman in her late teens or twenties with Graves disease. The CDR3 runs from the conserved cysteine through the conserved F or W. The D gene is left open where the match is weak. Rows may omit the clone size; those that give it use once, few, many or a size class.

abundance	v_gene	j_gene	d_gene	CDR3nt	CDR3aa
many	TRBV2	TRBJ1-2	TRBD1	TGTGCCAGCAGATTGACAGGGGTGGACGATGGCTACACCTTC	CASRLTGVDDGYTF
.	TRBV19	TRBJ2-2	.	TGTGCCAGTAGTATGGACCCGAAAGGGCGAACCGGGGAGCTGTTTTTT	CASSMDPKGRTGELFF
many	TRBV7-2	TRBJ2-7	TRBD2	TGTGCCAGCAGCTTACTACTAGCGACCTACGAGCAGTACTTC	CASSLLLATYEQYF
few	TRBV19	TRBJ2-2	.	TGTGCCAGTAGTATGGAGGCGCTAGCGTACACCGGGGAGCTGTTTTTT	CASSMEALAYTGELFF
many	TRBV28	TRBJ1-2	TRBD1	TGTGCCAGCAGGGGACAGGACTTCAATGGCTACACCTTC	CASRGQDFNGYTF
.	TRBV4-1	TRBJ2-1	TRBD2	TGCGCCAGCAGTTTGAGCGGGGGCCCCGACAATGAGCAGTTCTTC	CASSLSGGPDNEQFF
many	TRBV12-3/TRBV12-4	TRBJ2-5	.	TGTGCCAGCAGCCAGGGGTTCCGTGGCGAGACCCAGTACTTC	CASSQGFRGETQYF
.	TRBV5-1	TRBJ2-3	.	TGCGCCAGCAGCTTGGGGCGGGTCACAGATACGCAGTATTTT	CASSLGRVTDTQYF
.	TRBV6-1	TRBJ2-2	TRBD2	TGTGCCAGCTCGACTAGCGGGATTACCGGGGAGCTGTTTTTT	CASSTSGITGELFF
many	TRBV3-1	TRBJ2-1	TRBD2	TGTGCCAGCAGCCCCTTAACTAGCGGGAGCATCCTAGACTTC	CASSPLTSGSILDF
many	TRBV11-2	TRBJ2-5	TRBD1	TGTGCCAGCAGACCGACAGGGCGAGGGGAGACCCAGTACTTC	CASRPTGRGETQYF
many	TRBV7-2	TRBJ1-1	.	TGTGCCAGCAGCTTAGTTGGGGGACTCCAGCATCGGTGGGCTTTCTTT	CASSLVGGLQHRWAFF
few	TRBV7-9	TRBJ1-2	.	TGTGCCAGCAGCCCTCCGGCGCTCTATGGCTACACCTTC	CASSPPALYGYTF
many	TRBV13	TRBJ2-1	TRBD2	TGTGCCAGCAGCTCTACTAGCGGGCGACACAATGAGCAGTTCTTC	CASSSTSGRHNEQFF
many	TRBV29-1	TRBJ2-1	TRBD2	TGCAGCGCCGAGGGACTAGCGGGAGCAGGGTCCTACAATGAGCAGTTCTTC	CSAEGLAGAGSYNEQFF
.	TRBV14	TRBJ2-2	.	TGTGCCAGCAGCCCCCGCCTGGACACCGGGGAGCTGTTTTTT	CASSPRLDTGELFF
.	TRBV9	TRBJ2-1	TRBD2	TGTGCCAGCAGCTTCGGACTAGCGGCTGACTACAATGAGCAGTTCTTC	CASSFGLAADYNEQFF
many	TRBV20-1	TRBJ2-5	TRBD2	TGCAGTGCTAGAGCAACTAGCGGGTTACAAGAGACCCAGTACTTC	CSARATSGLQETQYF
many	TRBV28	TRBJ2-7	.	TGTGCCAGCAGTCCAGGGGTCTACGAGCAGTACTTC	CASSPGVYEQYF
few	TRBV3-1	TRBJ2-1	.	TGTGCCAGCAGCCAAGGTCCAGGGGTACTTAATGAGCAGTTCTTC	CASSQGPGVLNEQFF
many	TRBV7-2	TRBJ1-3	.	TGTGCCAGCAGCTCCCAAGGACCAGGGAATGGAAACACCATATATTTT	CASSSQGPGNGNTIYF
many	TRBV24-1	TRBJ2-1	TRBD2	TGTGCCATAGGGACTAGCGGGACCCTTTCGTACAATGAGCAGTTCTTC	CAIGTSGTLSYNEQFF
.	TRBV6-4	TRBJ2-3	TRBD2	TGTGCCAGCAGTTTTAGACTAGCCAACACAGATACGCAGTATTTT	CASSFRLANTDTQYF
many	TRBV20-1	TRBJ2-5	.	TGCAGTGCTAGAGATCCAAAAACTGCCGGGGAGACCCAGTACTTC	CSARDPKTAGETQYF
many	TRBV30	TRBJ1-1	TRBD1	TGTGCCTGGAGTGTATGGGGGACAGGGGGCAACACTGAAGCTTTCTTT	CAWSVWGTGGNTEAFF
few	TRBV7-9	TRBJ1-5	.	TGTGCCAGCAGCATGGGGGGCGCCGGCAATCAGCCCCAGCATTTT	CASSMGGAGNQPQHF
many	TRBV18	TRBJ1-5	.	TGTGCCAGCTCACCTCTTGGACAAAATCAGCCCCAGCATTTT	CASSPLGQNQPQHF
many	TRBV9	TRBJ2-1	.	TGTGCCAGCAGCGGCCTAGCGAACCCTTACAATGAGCAGTTCTTC	CASSGLANPYNEQFF
many	TRBV13	TRBJ2-5	.	TGTGCCAGCAGCCCACAGGGGAGGCAAGAGACCCAGTACTTC	CASSPQGRQETQYF
many	TRBV12-3/TRBV12-4	TRBJ1-1	.	TGTGCCAGCAGACCGGTGGGGGGGGAGTACACTGAAGCTTTCTTT	CASRPVGGEYTEAFF
many	TRBV10-3	TRBJ1-1	TRBD1	TGTGCCATCAGAGAGACAGGGGTGAGCACTGAAGCTTTCTTT	CAIRETGVSTEAFF
.	TRBV5-1	TRBJ2-1	.	TGCGCCAGCAGCTTGGGGGGCCTGGAGTCCAATGAGCAGTTCTTC	CASSLGGLESNEQFF
many	TRBV6-2/TRBV6-3	TRBJ2-4	.	TGTGCCAGCAGTTACGCTCAGGGAAACATTCAGTACTTC	CASSYAQGNIQYF
few	TRBV20-1	TRBJ2-7	.	TGCAGTGCTTGGGACTCACTGTCCTACGAGCAGTACTTC	CSAWDSLSYEQYF
many	TRBV2	TRBJ2-3	TRBD1	TGTGCCAGCCAGGGGGCGAGGACGCAGTATTTT	CASQGARTQYF
many	TRBV28	TRBJ1-2	.	TGTGCCAGCAGTCCCTCGACATTTAACTATGGCTACACCTTC	CASSPSTFNYGYTF
many	TRBV6-2/TRBV6-3	TRBJ2-7	TRBD1	TGTGCCAGCAAACCGGGACAGGGGCCCTACGAGCAGTACTTC	CASKPGQGPYEQYF
few	TRBV24-1	TRBJ1-2	.	TGTGCCACCAGTGATGAATACCGGGTTCATGGCTACACCTTC	CATSDEYRVHGYTF
many	TRBV11-2	TRBJ2-7	TRBD2	TGTGCCAGCAGTTCCCCGAGACTAGCGGGCACCTACGAGCAGTACTTC	CASSSPRLAGTYEQYF
many	TRBV6-1	TRBJ1-5	.	TGTGCCAGCACGGGCCCCCTCCGGGAGGCCCAGCATTTT	CASTGPLREAQHF
few	TRBV5-1	TRBJ2-7	.	TGCGCCAGCAGCTTGACCGGACTTTCCCAATACTACGAGCAGTACTTC	CASSLTGLSQYYEQYF
few	TRBV7-9	TRBJ1-5	.	TGTGCCACGGGGGAGGGCCATAATCAGCCCCAGCATTTT	CATGEGHNQPQHF
many	TRBV6-1	TRBJ2-7	TRBD2	TGTGCCAGCAGCCGCGCCGCGGGAGGGCTCATTCTCTACGAGCAGTACTTC	CASSRAAGGLILYEQYF
few	TRBV5-5	TRBJ2-1	.	TGTGCCAGCAGATATGGTGAGGGAGAGTGGAATGAGCAGTTCTTC	CASRYGEGEWNEQFF
few	TRBV5-6	TRBJ2-1	.	TGTGCCAGCAGCGGACTACCTCCCAATGAGCAGTTCTTC	CASSGLPPNEQFF
.	TRBV6-9	TRBJ1-5	TRBD1	TGTGCCAGCAGTTACCCCGACAGGGCCATTGGGGCCCTTTATAGCAATCAGCCCCAGCATTTT	CASSYPDRAIGALYSNQPQHF
many	TRBV7-9	TRBJ2-1	TRBD2	TGTGCCAGCAGCCCCGGGACTAGCGGGTTCAATGAGCAGTTCTTC	CASSPGTSGFNEQFF
.	TRBV24-1	TRBJ1-1	.	TGTGCCACCAGTGATACAGGAAAGGGGGGCACTGAAGCTTTCTTT	CATSDTGKGGTEAFF
few	TRBV6-2/TRBV6-3	TRBJ2-1	.	TGTGCCAGTACCCTCTGGGACCCTCACAATGAGCAGTTCTTC	CASTLWDPHNEQFF
.	TRBV6-2/TRBV6-3	TRBJ2-7	TRBD1	TGTGCCAGCAGAACGACAGGGTTGGTGAACGAGCAGTACTTC	CASRTTGLVNEQYF
many	TRBV28	TRBJ1-6	.	TGTGCCAGCAGTGTACACAGGGTAACACCCCTCCACTTT	CASSVHRVTPLHF
.	TRBV19	TRBJ1-2	.	TGTGCCAGTAGTCACAGCTATGGCTACACCTTC	CASSHSYGYTF
many	TRBV6-1	TRBJ2-1	TRBD1	TGTGCCAGCAGTCCCATGCCCACGACCGGGACAGGGGGCCTTGAGCAGTTCTTC	CASSPMPTTGTGGLEQFF